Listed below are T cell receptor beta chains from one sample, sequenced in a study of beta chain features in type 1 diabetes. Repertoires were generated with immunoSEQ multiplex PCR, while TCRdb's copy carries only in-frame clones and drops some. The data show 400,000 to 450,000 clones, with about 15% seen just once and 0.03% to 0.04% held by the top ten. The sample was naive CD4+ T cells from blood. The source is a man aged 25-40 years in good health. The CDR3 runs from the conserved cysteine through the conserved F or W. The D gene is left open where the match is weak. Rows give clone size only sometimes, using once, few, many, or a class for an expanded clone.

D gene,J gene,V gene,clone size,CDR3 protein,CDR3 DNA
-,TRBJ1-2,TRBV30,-,CAWSVHLANYGYTF,TGTGCCTGGAGTGTTCACCTAGCTAACTATGGCTACACCTTC
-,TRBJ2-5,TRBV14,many,CASSQEETQYF,TGTGCCAGCAGCCAAGAAGAGACCCAGTACTTC
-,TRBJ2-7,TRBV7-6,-,CASSPGTGPREQYF,TGTGCCAGCAGCCCGGGGACGGGGCCTAGGGAGCAGTACTTC
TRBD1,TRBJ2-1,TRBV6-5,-,CASSPLGQGYNEQFF,TGTGCCAGCAGCCCCCTGGGACAGGGCTACAATGAGCAGTTCTTC
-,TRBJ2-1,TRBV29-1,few,CSVEPSFGALRGNEQFF,TGCAGCGTTGAGCCCTCCTTCGGGGCCCTCAGGGGAAATGAGCAGTTCTTC
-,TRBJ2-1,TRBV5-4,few,CASSSPGHSVYEQFF,TGTGCCAGCAGCTCTCCGGGCCATAGCGTCTATGAGCAGTTCTTC
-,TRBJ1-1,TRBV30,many,CAWNPGMNTEAFF,TGTGCCTGGAACCCCGGAATGAACACTGAAGCTTTCTTT
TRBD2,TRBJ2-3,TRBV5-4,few,CASSLKRGGLTTDTQYF,TGTGCCAGCAGCTTGAAGCGGGGCGGCCTCACCACAGATACGCAGTATTTT
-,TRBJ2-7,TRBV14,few,CASSQGRAKQYF,TGTGCCAGCAGCCAAGGAAGAGCGAAGCAGTACTTC
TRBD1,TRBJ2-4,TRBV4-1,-,CASSREGQSKNIQYF,TGCGCCAGCAGCCGAGAGGGACAGAGCAAAAACATTCAGTACTTC
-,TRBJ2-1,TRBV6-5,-,CASSRPGYGANEQFF,TGTGCCAGCAGCCGACCGGGATATGGGGCCAATGAGCAGTTCTTC
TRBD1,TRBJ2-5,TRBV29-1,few,CSVAPGTAQETQYF,TGCAGCGTCGCCCCCGGGACAGCGCAAGAGACCCAGTACTTC
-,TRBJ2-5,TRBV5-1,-,CASSSDNRAEETQYF,TGCGCCAGCAGCAGCGATAACAGGGCCGAAGAGACCCAGTACTTC
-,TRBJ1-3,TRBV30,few,CAWSATNTIYF,TGTGCCTGGAGTGCTACAAACACCATATATTTT
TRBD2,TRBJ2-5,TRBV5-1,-,CASSLDGTTQETQYF,TGCGCCAGCAGCTTGGATGGGACTACCCAAGAGACCCAGTACTTC
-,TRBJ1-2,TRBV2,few,CASGTASSYGYTF,TGTGCCAGCGGGACGGCATCATCGTATGGCTACACCTTC
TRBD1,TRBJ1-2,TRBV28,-,CASSLPPGQGGYGYTF,TGTGCCAGCAGTTTACCCCCCGGACAGGGAGGGTATGGCTACACCTTC